This T cell receptor (beta chain) derives from a study of OX40 agonist ivuxolimab in advanced cancers. V lost 0 bases to trimming and J lost 1 base, with 15 bases between them. Germline CDR1 MNHEY, CDR2 SMNVEV (reference sequence). CDR3 length: 17 residues. The table came from immunoSEQ multiplex PCR; TCRdb's copy has only in-frame clones and leaves some out. The sample comprises 100,000 to 150,000 clones, roughly 92% of which are singletons, and under 0.9% rests with the top ten. The clonotype was recovered from an adult with an advanced solid tumor such as melanoma, head and neck, liver or kidney cancer. This chain links TRBV27 with TRBJ1-2, with TRBD1 as a possible D gene (5 bases). The material sequenced was CD4+ or CD8+ T cells sorted from blood, taken in a trial of the OX40 agonist ivuxolimab. The CDR3 nucleotides are TGTGCCAGCAGTTTATCCGCCGGAGGGGATTTTAACTATGGCTACACCTTC. Translating it yields CASSLSAGGDFNYGYTF.